One and the same sample provided the 26 T cell receptor beta chains below, sequenced in a study of blood T cell repertoires in COVID-19. Method: immunoSEQ multiplex PCR; TCRdb's copy keeps in-frame clones and lacks some. The repertoire consists of some 150,000 clones, with approximately 86% occurring once and the leading ten covering about 3%. Sequenced material: peripheral blood. All receptors come from a woman between 35 and 50 years old with active or convalescent COVID-19.

V and J are TRBV27 and TRBJ2-5, with 10 bases fitting TRBD2. CDR1 is MNHEY and CDR2 is SMNVEV in the germline V gene (reference sequence). J was trimmed by 5 bases and V by 3 bases; bases with no gene match: 15. The CDR3 loop spans 18 amino acids. The CDR3 region has the DNA TGTGCCAGCAGTTTCCTCCACGGGGGAGGGACTAGCGAGGAGACCCAGTACTTC. The encoded protein is CASSFLHGGGTSEETQYF.

This clone was counted a single time. The chain recombines TRBV6-4 with TRBJ2-3; TRBD2 matches 8 bases. The CDR3 consists of 15 residues. V lost 3 bases, J lost 2 bases, and 4 bases stayed unmatched. Per germline, CDR1 MRHNA and CDR2 SNTAGT. The CDR3 DNA is TGTGCCAGCAGTGAACAAGCGGGGGTCACAGATACGCAGTATTTT. This translates into CASSEQAGVTDTQYF.

The rearrangement links TRBV6-6 to TRBJ2-7; 7 bases are shared with TRBD2. Germline trimming cut 4 bases from V and 0 bases from J; bases unmatched to any gene: 6. Germline loops: CDR1 MNHNY, CDR2 SVGAGI (reference sequence). The CDR3 has 15 amino acids. CDR3 DNA: TGTGCCAGCAGTTCTTGGACTAGAATCTCCTACGAGCAGTACTTC. Protein: CASSSWTRISYEQYF.

The chain joins TRBV4-3 to TRBJ2-2; tentatively, D is TRBD2 (5 bases). This CDR3 comprises 14 residues. Trimming cost V 4 bases and J 6 bases, with 12 bases left between them. Germline V lookup: CDR1 LGHNA, CDR2 YSLEER. The CDR3: CASSPLGLSGELFF. The CDR3, as DNA: TGCGCCAGCAGCCCCCTCGGACTCTCCGGGGAGCTGTTTTTT.

Relative to its sample, this clone is medium-sized (0.01 to 0.1%). V gene TRBV27 combines with J gene TRBJ2-7; 9 bases align to TRBD2. V shed 2 bases and J 5 bases; nucleotides not matched to a gene: 10. Germline-derived CDR1 and CDR2 are MNHEY and SMNVEV (reference sequence). This CDR3 comprises 16 residues. As DNA, the CDR3 is TGTGCCAGCAGTTTAGGTCTGGGCGGGAGGGGCGACGAGCAGTACTTC. This sequence encodes CASSLGLGGRGDEQYF.

The chain carries TRBV30 and TRBJ1-2; possible D gene TRBD1, 5 bases. The CDR3 runs to 12 residues. In germline, CDR1 is GTSNPN, CDR2 SVGIG (reference sequence). The CDR3 DNA sequence: TGTGCAACGGGGGGGACTAACTATGGCTACACCTTC. Protein: CATGGTNYGYTF.

This chain links TRBV30 with TRBJ2-1, with 11 positions matching TRBD2. The CDR3 is 17 residues long. Trimming took 1 base from V and 12 from J; bases not matched to a gene: 17. Germline V gene lookup returns CDR1 GTSNPN and CDR2 SVGIG (reference sequence). The CDR3 sequence: CAWSAYLAGGPGVVQFF. The CDR3 DNA is TGTGCCTGGAGTGCTTATCTAGCGGGGGGCCCGGGGGTCGTGCAGTTCTTC.

The gene calls are TRBV14 and TRBJ2-3, with D perhaps matching TRBD2 (6 bases). In germline, CDR1 is SGHDN, CDR2 FVKESK. V was clipped by 2 bases and J by 6 bases, with 15 bases between them. This CDR3 is built from 15 residues. CDR3 sequence reads: CASSQLQGGVDTQYF. CDR3 nucleotides: TGTGCCAGCAGCCAACTCCAGGGCGGGGTGGATACGCAGTATTTT.

This clone was detected ten times or more. The J gene is TRBJ2-7, the V gene TRBV2, with D possibly TRBD2 on 6 matching bases. The CDR3 is 11 residues long. Germline V lookup: CDR1 SNHLY, CDR2 FYNNEI. Trimming cost V 8 bases and J 4 bases, with 9 bases left between them. This CDR3 is CASGREYEQYF. The CDR3 DNA reads as TGTGCCAGCGGTCGGGAGTACGAGCAGTACTTC.

The rearrangement uses TRBV10-3 and TRBJ2-2; TRBD1 aligns across 9 bases. The CDR3 runs 14 residues. CDR1 is ENHRY and CDR2 is SYGVKD in the germline V gene. V lost 5 bases and J lost 5; bases outside the gene matches: 3. As DNA, the CDR3 is TGTGCCATCAGTCCCGGGACAGGGACCGGGGAGCTGTTTTTT. Its protein product is CAISPGTGTGELFF.

The gene calls are TRBV6-2 or TRBV6-3 and TRBJ1-5; D is possibly TRBD1 (5 bases). The V and J ends lost 2 bases and 6 bases respectively, with 17 bases between them. Germline CDR1 reads MNHEY; CDR2 reads SVGEGT. The CDR3 length is 16 residues. The CDR3 loop is CASSYGRRGSRQPQHF. The DNA for the CDR3 is TGTGCCAGCAGTTACGGTCGGCGGGGGTCGCGTCAGCCCCAGCATTTT.

V and J are TRBV9 and TRBJ1-1; weak D call: TRBD1 (5 bases). Germline CDR1 SGDLS, CDR2 YYNGEE. The CDR3 is made up of 15 amino acids. The ends were cut back, 4 bases at V and 6 bases at J, with 19 bases in the middle. CDR3 bases: TGTGCCAGCAGCCCCCGGGCGGGACGGGGCGCTGAAGCTTTCTTT. Translation: CASSPRAGRGAEAFF.

The chain recombines TRBV18 with TRBJ2-7; TRBD2 is a possible D gene (7 bases). CDR1 and CDR2 (germline): KGHSH, LQKENI. The V end lost 2 bases, the J end lost 5 bases, and 16 bases lay between the germline ends. This CDR3 has 15 amino acids. CDR3 bases: TGTGCCAGCTCACCAGGGAGGGGGGCAACTAACGAGCAGTACTTC. Protein sequence: CASSPGRGATNEQYF.

The chain combines TRBV28 with TRBJ1-4, with 7 bases that match TRBD1. V trimming: 5 bases; J trimming: 3 bases; junction bases outside the gene matches: 9. The germline gives CDR1 MDHEN, CDR2 SYDVKM. The CDR3 has 16 residues. The DNA for the CDR3 is TGTGCCAGCAGTCAAGCCAGGGGGAGGTCTAATGAAAAACTGTTTTTT. It is translated as CASSQARGRSNEKLFF.

The DNA for the CDR3 is TGTGCCAGCAGTGACGATTCTGTGGGGGCGGATGGCTACACCTTC. It is translated as CASSDDSVGADGYTF. The chain recombines TRBV6-1 with TRBJ1-2; a possible D gene is TRBD1 (6 bases). The CDR3 extends over 15 amino acids. V gave up 3 bases and J gave up 6 bases, with 17 bases separating them. CDR1 and CDR2 (germline): MNHNS, SASEGT.

This chain uses TRBV30 with TRBJ1-1; the D is unclear. In germline, CDR1 is GTSNPN, CDR2 SVGIG (reference sequence). The CDR3 loop spans 13 amino acids. V was shortened by 1 base and J by 4 bases, with 10 bases between the two germline ends. CDR3 region: CAWSALRGTEAFF. The CDR3 DNA follows: TGTGCCTGGAGTGCCCTAAGAGGCACTGAAGCTTTCTTT. Complete variable domain (other parts from reference TRBV30 and TRBJ1-1): SQTIHQWPATLVQPVGSPLSLECTVEGTSNPNLYWYRQAAGRGLQLLFYSVGIGQISSEVPQNLSASRPQDRQFILSSKKLLLSDSGFYLCAWSALRGTEAFFGQGTRLTVV.

V usage is TRBV6-5 and J usage is TRBJ2-3, with 10 bases aligning to TRBD2. The CDR3 is 15 amino acids. Germline trimming cut 3 bases from V and 2 bases from J; bases unmatched to any gene: 2. The germline CDR1 and CDR2 sequences are MNHEY and SVGAGI. CDR3 sequence: CASSYGTSVTDTQYF. CDR3 bases: TGTGCCAGCAGTTATGGGACTAGCGTCACAGATACGCAGTATTTT.

This clone was found a few times. The chain couples TRBV25-1 to TRBJ2-7; 7 nucleotides agree with TRBD1. J was trimmed by 2 bases and V by 2 bases; bases with no gene match: 3. This CDR3 spans 14 amino acids. CDR1 is MGHDK and CDR2 is SYGVNS in the germline V gene. In DNA, the CDR3 is TGTGCCAGCAGTGAAGAGCAGGGGGCCTACGAGCAGTACTTC. Translated: CASSEEQGAYEQYF.

The V and J genes are TRBV24-1 and TRBJ2-3, with 7 bases that match TRBD1. In germline, CDR1 is KGHDR, CDR2 SFDVKD. The CDR3 spans 14 residues. V was clipped by 7 bases and J by 3 bases; unmatched bases: 6. CDR3 in DNA: TGTGCCACCAGCCAGACAGGGTTGACAGATACGCAGTATTTT. The encoded protein is CATSQTGLTDTQYF.

The chain is built from TRBV5-1 and TRBJ2-4; 7 positions match TRBD1. The CDR3 length is 14 residues. The V segment lost 0 bases and the J segment 7 bases; nucleotides outside the gene matches: 4. The germline gives CDR1 SGHRS, CDR2 YFSETQ. In DNA, the CDR3 is TGCGCCAGCAGCTTGGAATCACAGGGGAACATTCAGTACTTC. This gives the protein CASSLESQGNIQYF.

CDR3 sequence: CASSPTGERNYGYTF. The CDR3 DNA is TGTGCCAGCAGCCCGACAGGGGAACGGAACTATGGCTACACCTTC. The chain links TRBV3-1 (or the pseudogene TRBV3-2) to TRBJ1-2; TRBD1 matches at 8 bases. The CDR3 extends over 15 amino acids. Germline trimming cut 4 bases from V and 2 bases from J; bases unmatched to any gene: 6. From germline, CDR1 is LGHDT and CDR2 YNNKEL (reference sequence).

The CDR3 DNA is TGTGCCAGCAGTAGACAGGGGTACAGCTATGGCTACACCTTC. This encodes CASSRQGYSYGYTF. V gene TRBV6-5 combines with J gene TRBJ1-2; 8 positions agree with TRBD1. The CDR3 is made up of 14 amino acids. Germline V gene lookup returns CDR1 MNHEY and CDR2 SVGAGI. V trimming: 5 bases; J trimming: 4 bases; junction bases outside the gene matches: 6.

V gene TRBV7-2 combines with J gene TRBJ1-2, with TRBD1 matching over 10 bases. The CDR3 has 15 amino acids. Per the germline V gene, CDR1 is SGHTA and CDR2 is FQGNSA. V lost 4 bases and J lost 6; bases outside the gene matches: 8. CDR3 sequence reads: CASSSLGTGVNGYTF. Written as DNA, the CDR3 is TGTGCCAGCAGCTCTTTAGGGACAGGGGTCAATGGCTACACCTTC.

This clone was seen only a few times. CDR3 region: CASSQTGLRGEQYF. In nucleotides, the CDR3 is TGTGCCAGCAGCCAAACGGGACTAAGGGGGGAGCAGTACTTC. The chain couples TRBV3-1 (or the pseudogene TRBV3-2) to TRBJ2-7, with a tentative D call TRBD2 (7 bases). From germline, CDR1 is LGHDT and CDR2 YNNKEL (reference sequence). The CDR3 has 14 amino acids. Between the trimmed V and J ends, which lost 2 bases and 7 bases, there was a span of 15 bases.

The V gene is TRBV7-9, the J gene TRBJ2-2, with TRBD2 identical over 7 bases. Germline V gene lookup returns CDR1 SEHNR and CDR2 FQNEAQ (reference sequence). CDR3 length equals 17 residues. V shed 1 base, J shed 4 bases, and the junction held 9 bases outside the gene matches. This CDR3 is CASSLVPPGTTTGELFF. The CDR3 nucleotides are TGTGCCAGCAGCTTAGTACCCCCCGGGACTACCACCGGGGAGCTGTTTTTT.

This clone was counted only a few times. V is TRBV3-1 (or the pseudogene TRBV3-2) and J is TRBJ1-6; 9 positions match TRBD1. V dropped 4 bases and J dropped 0; count of bases not matched to a gene: 4. In germline, CDR1 is LGHDT, CDR2 YNNKEL (reference sequence). CDR3 length: 17 residues. The CDR3 sequence: CASSRNRGLSYNSPLHF. The CDR3 bases are TGTGCCAGCAGCCGAAACAGGGGGCTCTCCTATAATTCACCCCTCCACTTT.